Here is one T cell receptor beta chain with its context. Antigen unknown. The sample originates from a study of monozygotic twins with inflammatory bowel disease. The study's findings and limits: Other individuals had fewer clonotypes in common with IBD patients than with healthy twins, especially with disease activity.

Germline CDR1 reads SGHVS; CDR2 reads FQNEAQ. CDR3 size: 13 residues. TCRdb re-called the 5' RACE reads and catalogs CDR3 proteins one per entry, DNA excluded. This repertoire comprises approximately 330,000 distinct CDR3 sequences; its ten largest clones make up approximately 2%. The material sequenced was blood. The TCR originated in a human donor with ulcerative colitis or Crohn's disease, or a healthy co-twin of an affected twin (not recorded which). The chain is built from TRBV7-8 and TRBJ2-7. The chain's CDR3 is CASRPRFAYEQYF.